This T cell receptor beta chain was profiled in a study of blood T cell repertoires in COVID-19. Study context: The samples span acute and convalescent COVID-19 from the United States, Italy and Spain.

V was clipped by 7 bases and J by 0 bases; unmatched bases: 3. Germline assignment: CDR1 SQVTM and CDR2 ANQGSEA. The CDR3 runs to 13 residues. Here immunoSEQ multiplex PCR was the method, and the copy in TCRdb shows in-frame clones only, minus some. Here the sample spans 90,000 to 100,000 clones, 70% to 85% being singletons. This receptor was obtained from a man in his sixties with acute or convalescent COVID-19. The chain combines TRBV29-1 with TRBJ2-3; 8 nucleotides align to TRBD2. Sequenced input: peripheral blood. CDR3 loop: CSAAGGSTDTQYF. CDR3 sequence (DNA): TGCAGCGCTGCGGGGGGAAGCACAGATACGCAGTATTTT.